This paragraph covers one T cell receptor (beta chain) sequence. Its antigen is still unknown. A junction end diverges from the germline sequence, so it may reflect a read error. Both TCR beta VDJ combination and CDR3 sequence profiling were carried out. Genomic DNA was the template for this profiling. One entry per CDR3 protein results from TCRdb running MiXCR on the reads. The sample yields some 130,000 distinct CDR3 sequences, around 50% seen once. The data are from a study of CD8+CD57+ T cells in acquired aplastic anemia. Study context: Sorted cells (CD4+ and CD8+) yielded DNA amounts that averaged about 3.4 ug. The study obtained 9 million to 11 million reads on average for CD4+ cells from healthy donors. Points from the study as a whole: Patients had approximately 30 CD8+ CDR3 sequences in common with controls (the shared set). Patients versus controls showed no significant CD8+ Simpson's diversity difference.

CDR3 size: 14 residues. The germline gives CDR1 DFQATT, CDR2 SNEGSKA (reference sequence). Sequencing was carried out using sorted CD4+, CD8+, or CD8+CD57+ T cells (not recorded which) from PBMCs. V is TRBV20-1 and J is TRBJ1-2, with no clear D. The receptor comes from a human donor in good health, serving as a control. CDR3 sequence: CSARASLTDYGHTF. CDR3 bases: TGCAGTGCTAGGGCCTCGCTTACCGACTATGGCCACACCTTC.